This paragraph covers one T cell receptor (beta chain) sequence. In this sample, this clonotype turned up many times. The clone's antigen remains unknown. No much larger clone is present one base from it, and per-base qualities are unavailable. This sample is drawn from a study of T cells in Graves' hyperthyroidism and ophthalmopathy (dated by TCRdb to between 2019 and 2020). Describing the broader study: Peripheral blood samples were taken at the time of initial diagnosis, prior to any treatment. The 75 to 100 discovery patients were randomly split 7:3 into training and test sets. To identify distinguishing TCR V-J signatures, a discovery cohort of around 100 patients was used, comprising approximately 40 with Graves' ophthalmopathy and approximately 58 with stable Graves' hyperthyroidism. Whether ophthalmopathy could be predicted prospectively was tested in an independent validation cohort made up of approximately 19 hyperthyroidism patients plus 17 patients who later progressed to ophthalmopathy. Following sampling, methimazole starting at 30 mg daily was given to hyperthyroidism patients, and high-dose intravenous methylprednisolone was given to ophthalmopathy patients. In addition, the study compared T-cell repertoires in thyroid tissue and in blood from roughly six Graves' hyperthyroidism patients. The paper describes TCR Vbeta CDR3 sequencing of some 130 peripheral blood samples, made up of under 50 ophthalmopathy patients, around 78 hyperthyroidism patients and around 17 progressor patients.

The investigation overall reported the following: Most expanded thyroid clonotypes (frequency above 0.001) were also detected in blood, suggesting blood repertoires may reflect thyroid immune responses. In cross-validation, a model built on a 13 V-J signature told ophthalmopathy apart from stable hyperthyroidism with under 90% sensitivity and roughly 81% specificity, and in testing the same model reached 80%/75%. In validation, the model predicted progression to ophthalmopathy with approximately 70% sensitivity and over 72% specificity, a median of around six months before onset. Sample size was not statistically predetermined, and blinding of investigators to group allocation was not performed.

Amplification of TCR beta CDR3 regions was carried out from RNA transcripts. The first round of RT-PCR for the TCR CDR3 was performed with the HTBI primer set and the Qiagen OneStep RT-PCR kit. Libraries were constructed in a second round of multiplex PCR, after which size selection and purification were carried out. The libraries were sequenced on an Illumina HiSeq2000 using paired-end 100 bp reads. Per the source publication's procedure: SOAPnuke was used to process the raw data, removing reads that contained adapters or uncalled bases, had a mean Phred below 15, or lacked an exact match to the constant primer or identifier. High-quality paired reads were merged using COPE v1.2.5, and each unique nucleotide sequence was defined as a clonotype. MiTCR v1.1 was used to align the clonotypes against IMGT TRBV, TRBD and TRBJ reference segments. Only V-J combinations with frequency above 0.0001, covering approximately 99% of repertoires, were analysed. A TCS score was defined as the ratio of F50 (clonal expansion) to E x V (chaos), with BLOSUM62-based TCRdist applied between CDR3 peptides within each V-J. Welch's t-statistics and random forest reduced several hundred V-J features to 10 to 15, which were used in a naive Bayes classifier (R e1071). TCRdb trimmed the raw reads at Q25, called clones with MiXCR and kept productive beta chains. Every distinct CDR3 protein forms one entry, paired with its most common genes and DNA. The V and J calls were determined by TCRdb, not by the authors. The sample profile shows some 490,000 distinct CDR3 sequences; less than 25% of them were found once. The ten largest clones capture 49% of the sample.

In the ophthalmopathy patients, disease was moderately to severely active, with a Clinical Activity Score of 3 or more, a NOSPECS grade of 4 or more, and a duration of less than 3 months. Exclusion was applied to patients with uncontrolled infections, other autoimmune diseases, pregnancy or lactation. Diagnoses were based on clinical symptoms, serum thyroxine and TRAb, thyroid ultrasound and orbital computed tomography. Ficoll-Paque density gradient centrifugation was used to isolate PBMCs from around 9.1 ml of fresh peripheral blood. Total RNA was extracted using Trizol reagent, and RNA quality was assessed on an Agilent 2100 Bioanalyzer. The CDR3 runs 13 amino acids, cysteine and phenylalanine included. Of all the DNA, just the CDR3 is kept, 39 bases in frame from base 1. Between the V and J ends, shortened by 2 bases and 7 bases respectively, the junction contains 11 bases. The CDR1 and CDR2 encoded by the germline V gene (reference sequence) are MNHEY and SMNVEV.

The sequenced sample was blood. The chain is made from TRBV27 and TRBJ1-1; TRBD1 might be the D gene, on 6 matching bases. The sequence was obtained from a woman in her 70s with Graves' ophthalmopathy. CDR3 loop: CASSLLWGREAFF. The DNA sequence follows: TGTGCCAGCAGTTTACTGTGGGGGCGTGAAGCTTTCTTT.